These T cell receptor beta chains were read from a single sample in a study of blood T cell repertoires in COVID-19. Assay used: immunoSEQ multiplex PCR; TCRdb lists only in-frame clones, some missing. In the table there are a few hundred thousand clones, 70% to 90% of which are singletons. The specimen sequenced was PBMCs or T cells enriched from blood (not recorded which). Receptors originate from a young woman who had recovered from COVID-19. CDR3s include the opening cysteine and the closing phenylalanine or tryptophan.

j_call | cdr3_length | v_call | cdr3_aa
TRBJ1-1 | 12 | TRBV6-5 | CASSPAGAEAFF
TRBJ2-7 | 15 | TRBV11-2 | CASSSGTGGVYEQYF
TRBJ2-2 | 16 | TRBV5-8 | CASSSWTSENTGELFF
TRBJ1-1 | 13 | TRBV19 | CASSKGVRTEAFF
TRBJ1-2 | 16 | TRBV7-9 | CASSPGQGIIIEGYTF
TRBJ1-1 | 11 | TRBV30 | CAWSSGTEAFF
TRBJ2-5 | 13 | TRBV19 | CASSRTGVETQYF
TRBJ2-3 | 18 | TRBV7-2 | CASSRGLAGASSTDTQYF
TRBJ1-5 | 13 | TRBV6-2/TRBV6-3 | CASSAGTDVREHF
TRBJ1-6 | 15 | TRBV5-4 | CASSRGPVLGSPLHF
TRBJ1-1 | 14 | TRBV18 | CASSLGQLNTEAFF
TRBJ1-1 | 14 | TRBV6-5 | CASTTSTGNTEAFF
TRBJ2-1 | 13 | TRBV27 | CASTRAAYNEQFF
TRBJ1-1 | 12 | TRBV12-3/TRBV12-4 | CASSSPGLEAFF
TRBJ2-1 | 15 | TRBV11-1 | CASSLYLAGDNEQFF
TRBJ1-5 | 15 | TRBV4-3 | CASSQDPDRNQPQHF
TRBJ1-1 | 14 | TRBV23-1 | CASSQSEEITEAFF